This entry describes one T cell receptor (beta chain). Its target antigen remains unknown. No clone much larger than this one lies a single base away; base qualities are absent. The CDR1 and CDR2 encoded by the germline V gene (reference sequence) are SEHNR and FQNEAQ. Unmatched junction bases come to 12, with V trimmed by 0 bases and J by 0 bases. The CDR3 starts with the cysteine, ends with the phenylalanine, and has 19 residues. The only DNA kept is the CDR3, 57 bases in frame from the first base. The sample belongs to a study of cytotoxic CD8 clonotypes in ibrutinib-treated CLL (dated by TCRdb to the early 2020s). Regarding the study in general: The cohort had about ten relapsed/refractory and about 15 treatment-naive patients; roughly 17 were IGHV unmutated. Partial responses were observed in about 25 patients and complete responses in 2; after a median follow-up of 68 months, remission was maintained in roughly 15 patients and progression was observed in approximately twelve. Response samples were taken after a median of approximately 12 months on treatment, ranging from about 6 to 40 months. On average, each sample yielded about 250,000 productive templates and tens of thousands of productive rearrangements. Longitudinal samples were available for about 30% of the roughly 90 trial participants. Cryopreserved peripheral blood mononuclear cells were collected at three points: before therapy, at response, and at either sustained remission or disease progression. Patients were still on ibrutinib when every remission and progressive disease sample was collected. General findings and caveats noted by the study authors: Public clonotypes were rare and either shrank or stayed stable during treatment, and the rise in clonality at ibrutinib response reflected expansion of private clonotypes. Baseline clonality exceeded that of age-matched healthy donors and correlated strongly with circulating CD8+ T-cell counts. Clonality increased at ibrutinib response, stayed stable in sustained remission, and fell back toward baseline at progression. Lymph node repertoires were not examined, and the timing of sampling was not matched between patients in sustained remission and those whose disease progressed.

The goal of deep resolution MiSeq sequencing was a depth between 1 in 1 million and 1 in 200,000 T cells, and coverage averaged 10x per clonotype. TCR beta libraries were generated with the immunoSEQ hsTCRB Kit. For the original study's pipeline: The data were analyzed with ImmunoSEQ Analyzer and ImmunoSEQ Data Assistant, and V, D and J gene assignments followed IMGT definitions. Clonality, with values ranging from 0 to 1, was calculated as one minus the normalized Shannon entropy of productive rearrangement frequencies. Public clonotype analysis was restricted to overrepresented clonotypes comprising at least 0.05% of each patient's repertoire. More than ten repertoires from age-matched healthy donors, obtained from immuneACCESS, served as clonality controls. TCRdb took over this immuneACCESS table, retaining in-frame rearrangements with V and J assigned. Such tables are incomplete; in checked studies, under half of the missing clones stem from an unresolved V gene, and the remainder is unexplained. Clone size and the V and J calls come from that table; the DNA yielded D and trimming. This sample is represented by 190,000 or so clones; 72% of them were singletons. The biggest ten clones account for roughly an eighth of the sample.

The time point label of this sample denotes: approximately 25 months on ibrutinib. For TCR beta library preparation, approximately 1.8 micrograms of genomic DNA was extracted from cryopreserved PBMCs. Longitudinal blood samples from CLL patients on ibrutinib monotherapy were analyzed using high-throughput TCR beta sequencing. The patients took part in an open-label, single-center phase 2 trial of ibrutinib monotherapy. This sequence originates from a human donor with chronic lymphocytic leukemia. The source was PBMCs, collected after 24 months of ibrutinib treatment. This chain is built from TRBV7-9 and TRBJ2-7; 9 bases in the junction line up with TRBD2. The CDR3 has the sequence CASSLARDALAGRSYEQYF. The DNA sequence is given as TGTGCCAGCAGCTTAGCTCGGGACGCACTAGCGGGCCGCTCCTACGAGCAGTACTTC.